This T cell receptor (beta chain) stems from a study of sequential checkpoint blockade in melanoma. Study background: Patients were randomized 1:1 to nivolumab-then-ipilimumab or ipilimumab-then-nivolumab first-line.

The junction had 7 bases not matched to a gene; V was cut back by 8 bases and J by 5 bases. The CDR3 contains 14 residues. Germline V gene sequence: CDR1 LNHDA, CDR2 SQIVND (reference sequence). Treatment described: randomized to nivolumab then ipilimumab (arm A) or the reverse (arm B). TCRdb's table, derived via immunoSEQ multiplex PCR, lists solely in-frame clones and lacks some. The sample lists around 20,000 clones, roughly four fifths occurring once. Here the sequenced sample was CD8+ T cells sorted from blood (inferred from file names), taken from a patient given nivolumab and ipilimumab in sequence. This clonotype was sampled from a human donor with melanoma. The chain joins TRBV19 to TRBJ2-1; TRBD1 aligns across 9 bases. CDR3 bases: TGTGCCAGTCTTGGGACAGGGAGAAACAATGAGCAGTTCTTC. It is translated as CASLGTGRNNEQFF.